A single sample is the source of the 17 T cell receptor beta chains below, sequenced in a study of post-analysis software for immune sequencing data. Notes on the study in general: Patients had higher frequencies than controls of about five TRBV segments, including TRBV5-6, TRBV5-1 and TRBV20-1.

These TCRs are of unknown antigen specificity. The TCR beta cDNA libraries carried unique molecular identifiers. TCRdb re-derived calls from the PCR reads in MiXCR, one entry per CDR3 protein. The repertoire holds hundreds of thousands of distinct CDR3 sequences, with around 27% as singletons. The sequenced material came from blood. These receptors all come from a girl aged 10 to 17 with multiple sclerosis.

This clonotype turned up a few times. The chain uses TRBV7-2 and TRBJ2-7, with TRBD2 as a possible D gene (6 bases). Germline V gene data show CDR1 as SGHTA and CDR2 as FQGNSA. This CDR3 region has 14 residues. V lost 4 bases and J 1 base, leaving 11 bases between the germline ends. The CDR3 sequence: CASSSGVGSYEQYF. DNA for the CDR3: TGTGCCAGCAGCTCGGGGGTGGGTTCCTACGAGCAGTACTTC.

This clonotype was seen a few times. The chain joins TRBV15 to TRBJ2-1; D is undetermined. This CDR3 has 18 amino acids. Germline V gene sequence: CDR1 LNHNV, CDR2 YYDKDF (reference sequence). V shed 0 bases and J shed 0 bases, with 15 bases lying between them. Here the CDR3 DNA reads TGTGCCACCAGCAGAGATCTCCCAGGCGCTAGCTCCTACAATGAGCAGTTCTTC. This sequence encodes CATSRDLPGASSYNEQFF.

The chain has TRBV28 and TRBJ2-7, with a weak D call TRBD1 (6 bases). Per the germline V gene, CDR1 is MDHEN and CDR2 is SYDVKM. This CDR3 region has 16 residues. Between the trimmed V and J ends, which lost 5 bases and 3 bases, there was a span of 20 bases. CDR3 in DNA: TGTGCCAGCAGTACCCCAGGGGCCCTCGGTCTCTACGAGCAGTACTTC. Protein product: CASSTPGALGLYEQYF. Supplemented by reference TRBV28 and TRBJ2-7, the full variable domain reads DVKVTQSSRYLVKRTGEKVFLECVQDMDHENMFWYRQDPGLGLRLIYFSYDVKMKEKGDIPEGYSVSREKKERFSLILESASTNQTSMYLCASSTPGALGLYEQYFGPGTRLTVT.

This clonotype was observed a handful of times. CDR3 amino acids: CASSRGQGNDTGELFF. Here the CDR3 DNA reads TGCGCCAGCAGCCGGGGACAGGGAAACGACACCGGGGAGCTGTTTTTT. This sequence joins TRBV4-1 and TRBJ2-2, with TRBD1 matching over 9 bases. CDR1 and CDR2 from the germline V gene are MGHRA and YSYEKL. V was pared by 4 bases and J by 3 bases, with 6 bases of the junction left unmatched. CDR3 size: 16 residues.

There are a few counts of this clonotype. V usage is TRBV12-3 or TRBV12-4 and J usage is TRBJ1-2; 7 bases match TRBD1. This CDR3 comprises 14 residues. V was clipped by 6 bases and J by 4 bases; unmatched bases: 8. CDR3 residues: CASSLDRAVYGYTF. In DNA, the CDR3 is TGTGCCAGCAGCCTCGACAGGGCAGTCTATGGCTACACCTTC.

In its sample, this clonotype was seen a few times. This chain connects TRBV10-3 to TRBJ2-3, with 12 bases matching TRBD2. CDR3 length: 17 residues. Germline V gene lookup returns CDR1 ENHRY and CDR2 SYGVKD. Trimming took 8 bases from V and 3 from J; bases not matched to a gene: 12. In DNA, the CDR3 is TGTGCCATCTCCTTACGAACTAGCGGGGGGCAAACAGATACGCAGTATTTT. This encodes CAISLRTSGGQTDTQYF.

There are a few counts of this clonotype. The chain is built from TRBV20-1 and TRBJ1-1, with 8 bases lining up with TRBD1. The CDR3 sequence is 11 residues long. Germline V gives CDR1 DFQATT, CDR2 SNEGSKA (reference sequence). Here the CDR3 DNA reads TGCAGGCCACAGGGGGGCACTGAAGCTTTCTTT. Translating it yields CRPQGGTEAFF.

This clonotype turned up a few times. This chain uses TRBV9 with TRBJ1-1; D is possibly TRBD1 (6 bases). CDR3 length: 16 residues. The germline gives CDR1 SGDLS, CDR2 YYNGEE. V lost 2 bases, J lost 1 base, and 15 bases lay in between. DNA for the CDR3: TGTGCCAGCAGCGTCAAGACAGGAGGGACGAACACTGAAGCTTTCTTT. Translation: CASSVKTGGTNTEAFF.

This chain uses TRBV6-2 or TRBV6-3 with TRBJ1-2, with TRBD1 matching over 10 bases. CDR3 length: 14 residues. CDR1 is MNHEY and CDR2 is SVGEGT in the germline V gene. V trimming: 6 bases; J trimming: 6 bases; junction bases outside the gene matches: 7. CDR3 protein: CASRPGQGENGYTF. CDR3 nucleotide sequence: TGTGCCAGCAGACCTGGACAGGGGGAGAATGGCTACACCTTC.

This clonotype came up a few times. The chain links TRBV28 to TRBJ2-4, with TRBD2 identical over 9 bases. The closer fit of TRBJ2-7 to the DNA end suggests the J call may be wrong. Germline CDR1 and CDR2: MDHEN and SYDVKM. There are 14 residues in the CDR3. CDR3 sequence (DNA): TGTGCCAGCTACCCGGGACTAGCAACCTACGAGCAGTACTTC. Its translation is CASYPGLATYEQYF.

The rearrangement joins TRBV5-1 to TRBJ2-1, with D possibly TRBD2 on 7 matching bases. The CDR3 extends over 14 amino acids. The germline CDR1 and CDR2 sequences are SGHRS and YFSETQ. The V and J ends lost 8 bases and 5 bases respectively, with 17 bases between them. CDR3 DNA sequence: TGCGCCAGTAGGTCGGGCGGGGGCAACAATGAGCAGTTCTTC. It is translated as CASRSGGGNNEQFF.

This clonotype was observed a few times. The genes are TRBV5-1 and TRBJ2-1, with TRBD1 identical over 9 bases. Losses at the gene ends were 6 bases for V and 7 bases for J; bases not matched to a gene: 8. The V gene's germline CDR1 is SGHRS and CDR2 YFSETQ. The CDR3 has 14 residues. The CDR3 DNA sequence: TGCGCCAGCAATCGACAGGGGGAAGCGAATGAGCAGTTCTTC. Translation gives CASNRQGEANEQFF.

The rearrangement links TRBV6-5 to TRBJ2-7; TRBD2 agrees at 8 bases. The germline gives CDR1 MNHEY, CDR2 SVGAGI. V gave up 6 bases and J gave up 3 bases; unmatched junction bases: 7. The CDR3 extends over 14 amino acids. CDR3 nucleotides: TGTGCCAGCAGCAAAAGCGGGAGTGTCTACGAGCAGTACTTC. This sequence encodes CASSKSGSVYEQYF.

Concerning this clonotype: A junction end diverges from the germline sequence, so it may reflect a read error. Here the CDR3 reads CACSSGIEGMYIQYF. The CDR3 nucleotides read TGTGCCTGCAGTTCGGGGATAGAGGGCATGTACATTCAGTACTTC. J is TRBJ2-4 and V is TRBV12-3 or TRBV12-4; D possibly corresponds to TRBD2 (5 bases). The CDR3 runs 15 residues.

The rearrangement uses TRBV4-3 and TRBJ2-7; D perhaps matches TRBD1 (6 bases). Trimming took 4 bases from V and 5 from J, leaving 15 bases between them. Germline loops: CDR1 LGHNA, CDR2 YSLEER. The CDR3 has 14 residues. CDR3 region: CASSPDGTSDEQYF. The CDR3, as DNA: TGCGCCAGCAGCCCAGATGGGACATCTGACGAGCAGTACTTC.

This chain uses TRBV20-1 with TRBJ2-7; the D call may be TRBD1 or TRBD2 (6 bases each). This CDR3 spans 14 amino acids. From germline, CDR1 is DFQATT and CDR2 SNEGSKA (reference sequence). The CDR3 nucleotides are TGCAGCGGGCTGCCCCCGGGGGCCTCCTACGAGCAGTACTTC. Residues: CSGLPPGASYEQYF.

A remark on this clonotype: At one end the junction does not follow the germline gene, possibly because of a read error. This chain connects TRBV6-5 to TRBJ2-5, with D possibly TRBD1 on 5 matching bases. CDR1 is MNHEY and CDR2 is SVGAGI in the germline V gene. The CDR3 loop spans 14 amino acids. The CDR3: CASRYSSGWETQYF. Here the CDR3 DNA reads TGTGCCAGCAGGTACTCTTCAGGGTGGGAGACCCAGTACTTC.